Listed below are T cell receptor beta chains from one sample, sequenced in a study of OX40 agonist ivuxolimab in advanced cancers. The data were produced by immunoSEQ multiplex PCR, yet TCRdb's version contains in-frame clones alone and is incomplete. The sample includes some 80,000 clones, 94% of them seen just once. The sequencing used CD4+ or CD8+ T cells sorted from blood, collected in a trial of the OX40 agonist ivuxolimab. The receptors were sampled from an adult with an advanced solid tumor such as melanoma, head and neck, liver or kidney cancer. Each CDR3 is given with its conserved first and last residue.

v_gene | CDR3aa
TRBV27 | CASSLLGDSYNEQFF
TRBV10-3 | CAISPVEGVEDTQYF
TRBV9 | CASSVRPGTSNEQYF
TRBV4-1 | CASSQNQNNEKLFF
TRBV9 | CASSVADSPETQYF
TRBV28 | CASSFRTGPTNTEAFF
TRBV5-6 | CASSPGSGELFF
TRBV4-2 | CASSQPLRNSGNTIYF
TRBV7-9 | CASSLSSADFPQYF
TRBV29-1 | CSVETPGGRNTGELFF
TRBV5-8 | CASSLGPGPAKNIQYF
TRBV29-1 | CSVAQPPGEQYF
TRBV4-1 | CASSQYRDRDDSPLHF
TRBV6-5 | CASSARDYSGNTIYF
TRBV5-6 | CASSFSGDNEKLFF
TRBV5-5 | CASSYRSGSQETQYF
TRBV10-3 | CAISVPNIGEQYF
TRBV10-2 | CASSIFRGEQYF
TRBV9 | CASSPQPGQTGNTIYF
TRBV29-1 | CSVEDRNTEAFF
TRBV25-1 | CASSEQPGEVQLGYGYTF
TRBV4-3 | CASSQEPQGSYGYTF
TRBV5-6 | CASSPDTYEQYF
TRBV2 | CASSDPGTRSSYEQYF
TRBV5-1 | CASSLTDGTEPTQYF
TRBV14 | CASRQGAAYEQYF
TRBV7-6 | CASSLLGGEYGYTF
TRBV13 | CASSLESGRRETQYF
TRBV7-2 | CASSADRDLIHEQYF
TRBV21-1 | CASISPGLEVGEQYF
TRBV5-6 | CASSPDSYNEQFF
TRBV6-5 | CASSYMGPVGGNEQFF
TRBV2 | CAGLAGGTNEQFF
TRBV4-1 | CASSQDWRGAYEQYF
TRBV6-4 | CASSAGTGNNEQFF
TRBV5-6 | CASSFGTAVSEQFF
TRBV10-3 | CAISEPDRGGDTQYF
TRBV5-1 | CASSQGFTNTGELFF
TRBV11-2 | CASSYEQGSVNTEAFF
TRBV4-1 | CASSQPGTATYEQYF
TRBV7-2 | CASSLEEELNTEAFF
TRBV11-2 | CASSVIRGAYGYTF
TRBV2 | CASRLWGNEQYF
TRBV2 | CASITRDRTTSYEQYF
TRBV27 | CASRLPNSPLHF
TRBV9 | CASSAGLAGGTSYNEQFF
TRBV19 | CASSIAGGSPLEQYF
TRBV4-3 | CASSRAGDGYGYTF
TRBV5-1 | CASSLAGGSYGYTF
TRBV29-1 | CSVVAVNTGELFF
TRBV7-9 | CASSTSPNTGELFF
TRBV6-1 | CASSPWGREGPEQYF
TRBV6-5 | CASSYRDRVTDTQYF
TRBV7-9 | CASSSTGGKGYTF
TRBV7-2 | CASSLGVYHSNQPQHF
TRBV9 | CASSAGTVNTEAFF
TRBV13 | CASSSPGLTSTSTDTQYF
TRBV4-1 | CASSQLTELSNQPQHF